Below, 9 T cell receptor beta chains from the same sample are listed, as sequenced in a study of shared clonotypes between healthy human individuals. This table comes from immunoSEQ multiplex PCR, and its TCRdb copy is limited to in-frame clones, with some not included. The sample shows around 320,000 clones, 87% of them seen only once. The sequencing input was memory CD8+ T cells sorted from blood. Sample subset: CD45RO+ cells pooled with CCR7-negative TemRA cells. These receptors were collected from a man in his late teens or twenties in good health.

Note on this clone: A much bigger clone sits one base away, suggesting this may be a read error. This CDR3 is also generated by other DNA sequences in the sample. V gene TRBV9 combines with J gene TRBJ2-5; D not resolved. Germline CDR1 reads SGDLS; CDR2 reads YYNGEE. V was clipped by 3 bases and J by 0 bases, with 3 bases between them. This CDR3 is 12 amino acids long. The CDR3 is CASSADQETQYF. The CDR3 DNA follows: TGTGCCAGCAGCGCGGACCAAGAGACCCAGTACTTC.

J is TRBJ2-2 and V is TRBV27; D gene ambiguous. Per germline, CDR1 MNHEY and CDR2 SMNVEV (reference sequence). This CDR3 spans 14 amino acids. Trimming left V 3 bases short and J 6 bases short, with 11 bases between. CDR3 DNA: TGTGCCAGCAGTTTTAGTACGCCACCCGGGGAGCTGTTTTTT. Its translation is CASSFSTPPGELFF.

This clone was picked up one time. The CDR3 sequence: CASNSGQGTRYNSPLHF. The CDR3 DNA reads TGTGCCAGCAATTCGGGACAGGGGACTAGGTATAATTCACCCCTCCACTTT. The chain uses TRBV28 and TRBJ1-6; 10 bases are a match to TRBD1. Germline V gives CDR1 MDHEN, CDR2 SYDVKM. This CDR3 spans 17 amino acids. J was trimmed by 4 bases and V by 7 bases; bases with no gene match: 10.

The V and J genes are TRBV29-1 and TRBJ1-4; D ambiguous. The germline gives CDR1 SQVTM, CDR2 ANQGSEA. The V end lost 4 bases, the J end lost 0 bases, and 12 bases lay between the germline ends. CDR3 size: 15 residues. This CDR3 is CSVGSQNSTNEKLFF. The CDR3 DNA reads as TGCAGCGTTGGGTCACAGAACTCAACTAATGAAAAACTGTTTTTT. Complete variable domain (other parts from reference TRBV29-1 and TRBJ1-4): SAVISQKPSRDICQRGTSLTIQCQVDSQVTMMFWYRQQPGQSLTLIATANQGSEATYESGFVIDKFPISRPNLTFSTLTVSNMSPEDSSIYLCSVGSQNSTNEKLFFGSGTQLSVL.

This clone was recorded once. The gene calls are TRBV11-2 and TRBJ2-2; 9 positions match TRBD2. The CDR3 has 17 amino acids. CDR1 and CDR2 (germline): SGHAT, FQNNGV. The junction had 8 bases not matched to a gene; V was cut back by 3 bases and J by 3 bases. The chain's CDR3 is CASSFAPSGVYTGELFF. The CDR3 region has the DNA TGTGCCAGCAGCTTTGCACCTAGCGGGGTGTACACCGGGGAGCTGTTTTTT.

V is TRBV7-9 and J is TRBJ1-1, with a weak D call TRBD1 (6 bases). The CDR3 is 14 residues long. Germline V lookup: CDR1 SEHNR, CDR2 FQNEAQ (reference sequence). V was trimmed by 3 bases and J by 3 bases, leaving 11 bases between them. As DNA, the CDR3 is TGTGCCAGCAGCTTCCAGGGGTCTGACACTGAAGCTTTCTTT. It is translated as CASSFQGSDTEAFF.

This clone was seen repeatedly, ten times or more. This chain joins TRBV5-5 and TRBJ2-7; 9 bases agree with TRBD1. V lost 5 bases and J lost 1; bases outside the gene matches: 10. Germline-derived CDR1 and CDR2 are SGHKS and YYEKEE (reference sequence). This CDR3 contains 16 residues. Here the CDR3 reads CASSHGLGQGSYEQYF. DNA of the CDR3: TGTGCCAGCAGTCATGGGTTGGGACAGGGATCCTACGAGCAGTACTTC.

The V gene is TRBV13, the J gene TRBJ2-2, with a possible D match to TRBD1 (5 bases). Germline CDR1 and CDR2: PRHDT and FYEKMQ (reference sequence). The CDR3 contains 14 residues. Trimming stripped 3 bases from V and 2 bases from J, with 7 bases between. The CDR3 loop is CASSFTGNTGELFF. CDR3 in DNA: TGTGCCAGCAGCTTTACAGGAAACACCGGGGAGCTGTTTTTT.

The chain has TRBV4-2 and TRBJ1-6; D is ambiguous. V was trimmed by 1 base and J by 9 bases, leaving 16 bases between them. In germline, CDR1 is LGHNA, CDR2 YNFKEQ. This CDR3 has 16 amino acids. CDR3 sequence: CASSQGTDILISPLHF. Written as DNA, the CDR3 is TGTGCCAGCAGCCAAGGAACCGACATATTGATTTCACCCCTCCACTTT.